This TCR beta chain derives from a study of long-term antiretroviral therapy in people with HIV. This was the immunoSEQ v3.0 assay at survey level. Sequencing used immunoSEQ multiplex PCR; TCRdb keeps in-frame clones, though not all of them. Among 25,000 to 35,000 clones, 80% to 85% were seen once, and the ten largest hold 8% to 10%. CDR1 is ENHRY, CDR2 SYGVKD, per germline. The CDR3 has 15 residues. Unmatched junction bases numbered 10, after V lost 6 bases and J lost 2 bases. The sample in question was unsorted PBMCs, obtained 2.7 to 2.9 years after starting antiretroviral therapy. The chain carries TRBV10-3 and TRBJ2-7; 7 bases are a match to TRBD1. This TCR came from a man aged 25 to 45 with HIV. The CDR3 loop reads CAISPTGVGAYEQYF. CDR3 coding DNA: TGTGCCATCAGCCCTACAGGGGTTGGGGCCTACGAGCAGTACTTC.